Listed below are T cell receptor beta chains from one sample, sequenced in a study of Graves' ophthalmopathy and Graves' hyperthyroidism. TCRdb recomputed calls from the multiplex PCR reads with MiXCR, one row per CDR3 protein. The table shows fewer than 400,000 distinct CDR3 sequences, with roughly 18% occurring only once. Sequencing was performed on peripheral blood. Receptors originate from a woman aged 18-29 years with Graves' ophthalmopathy. The CDR3 runs from the conserved cysteine through the conserved F or W. The D gene is left open where the match is weak. Size is stated for part of the rows, as once, few or many counts, or as a class when the clone is expanded.

d_call: .; clone_size: many; v_call: TRBV24-1; j_call: TRBJ2-2; cdr3_nt: TGTGCCACCAGTGCAGGAGCCCCGAACACCGGGGAGCTGTTTTTT; cdr3_aa: CATSAGAPNTGELFF
d_call: .; clone_size: many; v_call: TRBV7-2; j_call: TRBJ1-1; cdr3_nt: TGTGCCAGCAGCTTAGGGGGCAGTATGAATGAGGCTTTCTTT; cdr3_aa: CASSLGGSMNEAFF
d_call: TRBD1; clone_size: few; v_call: TRBV24-1; j_call: TRBJ1-2; cdr3_nt: TGTGCCACCTCCGGGACAGGGGAGGGGAATGGCTACACCTTC; cdr3_aa: CATSGTGEGNGYTF
d_call: .; clone_size: many; v_call: TRBV27; j_call: TRBJ2-5; cdr3_nt: TGTGCCAGCAGTTTACTAGGTCAAGAGACCCAGTACTTC; cdr3_aa: CASSLLGQETQYF
d_call: .; clone_size: many; v_call: TRBV6-2/TRBV6-3; j_call: TRBJ2-7; cdr3_nt: TGTGCCAGCAGCTCCCCGGGGGCCGAGCAGTACTTC; cdr3_aa: CASSSPGAEQYF
d_call: .; clone_size: few; v_call: TRBV20-1; j_call: TRBJ2-7; cdr3_nt: TGCAGTGCTAGGGGGACGCACTCCTACGAGCAGTACTTC; cdr3_aa: CSARGTHSYEQYF
d_call: .; clone_size: many; v_call: TRBV12-3/TRBV12-4; j_call: TRBJ1-5; cdr3_nt: TGTGCCAGCACCTATGGCAGGGGTCCCCAGCATTTT; cdr3_aa: CASTYGRGPQHF
d_call: .; clone_size: many; v_call: TRBV28; j_call: TRBJ1-1; cdr3_nt: TGTGCCAGCAGTTTTTTCGGGACCGGCCACACTGAAGCTTTCTTT; cdr3_aa: CASSFFGTGHTEAFF
d_call: .; clone_size: .; v_call: TRBV30; j_call: TRBJ1-5; cdr3_nt: TGTGCCTGGAGTGTCTACAGCGACCAGCCCCAGCATTTT; cdr3_aa: CAWSVYSDQPQHF
d_call: .; clone_size: many; v_call: TRBV29-1; j_call: TRBJ2-5; cdr3_nt: TGCAGCGGCGTGACAGGAATCCAAGAGACCCAGTACTTC; cdr3_aa: CSGVTGIQETQYF
d_call: .; clone_size: .; v_call: TRBV5-1; j_call: TRBJ2-5; cdr3_nt: TGCGCCAGCACCGTTAGGGGGTACCAAGAGACCCAGTACTTC; cdr3_aa: CASTVRGYQETQYF
d_call: .; clone_size: many; v_call: TRBV6-1; j_call: TRBJ1-1; cdr3_nt: TGTGCCAGCAACACCGGGACTCCCGGCGGGCGAGCTTTCTTT; cdr3_aa: CASNTGTPGGRAFF
d_call: .; clone_size: many; v_call: TRBV28; j_call: TRBJ2-7; cdr3_nt: TGTGCCAGCAGTCCGGACGAGATAGGTTCCTACGAGCAGTACTTC; cdr3_aa: CASSPDEIGSYEQYF
d_call: .; clone_size: many; v_call: TRBV30; j_call: TRBJ2-7; cdr3_nt: TGTGCCTGGGGACCGAGTTCGCTCGAGCAGTACTTC; cdr3_aa: CAWGPSSLEQYF
d_call: TRBD1; clone_size: .; v_call: TRBV6-1; j_call: TRBJ1-2; cdr3_nt: TGTGCCAGCAGTACCACGGACAGGGGGAACTATGGCTACACCTTC; cdr3_aa: CASSTTDRGNYGYTF
d_call: TRBD2; clone_size: .; v_call: TRBV20-1; j_call: TRBJ2-5; cdr3_nt: TGCAGTGCTAGATCGATAGTTGGGGAGGGCTACCAAGAGACCCAGTACTTC; cdr3_aa: CSARSIVGEGYQETQYF
d_call: .; clone_size: many; v_call: TRBV6-2/TRBV6-3; j_call: TRBJ2-7; cdr3_nt: TGTGCCAGCGAAACCCGGGACGCCAGCGACGAGCAGTACTTC; cdr3_aa: CASETRDASDEQYF
d_call: .; clone_size: many; v_call: TRBV12-3/TRBV12-4; j_call: TRBJ1-5; cdr3_nt: TGTGCCAGCAGTTCTCCTAGCAATCAGCCCCAGCATTTT; cdr3_aa: CASSSPSNQPQHF
d_call: .; clone_size: many; v_call: TRBV29-1; j_call: TRBJ2-5; cdr3_nt: TGCAGCGTTCTAGACTCACCGGGGACCCAGTACTTC; cdr3_aa: CSVLDSPGTQYF
d_call: .; clone_size: .; v_call: TRBV12-3/TRBV12-4; j_call: TRBJ1-1; cdr3_nt: TGTGCCAGCAGTATCCGAGCAGGGAACACTGAAGCTTTCTTT; cdr3_aa: CASSIRAGNTEAFF
d_call: .; clone_size: .; v_call: TRBV9; j_call: TRBJ2-2; cdr3_nt: TGTGCCAGCACGGGACTTTCCACCGGGGAGCTGTTTTTT; cdr3_aa: CASTGLSTGELFF
d_call: .; clone_size: many; v_call: TRBV28; j_call: TRBJ2-7; cdr3_nt: TGTGCCAGCAGTCCTCTGACTGACTACGAGCAGTACTTC; cdr3_aa: CASSPLTDYEQYF
d_call: .; clone_size: many; v_call: TRBV4-2; j_call: TRBJ2-7; cdr3_nt: TGTGCCAGCAGCCAAGATGCCGGGGTGTTCGACGAGCAGTACTTC; cdr3_aa: CASSQDAGVFDEQYF
d_call: TRBD1; clone_size: many; v_call: TRBV2; j_call: TRBJ1-5; cdr3_nt: TGTGCCAGCAGCCAGACAGGGATCGGCAATCAGCCCCAGCATTTT; cdr3_aa: CASSQTGIGNQPQHF
d_call: .; clone_size: many; v_call: TRBV28; j_call: TRBJ2-7; cdr3_nt: TGTGCCAGCAGTTTCCCAACAGGGAACTACGAGCAGTACTTC; cdr3_aa: CASSFPTGNYEQYF
d_call: TRBD2; clone_size: many; v_call: TRBV7-2; j_call: TRBJ2-7; cdr3_nt: TGTGCCAGCAGCGCTAAGACTAGCGGGAGTCACGAGCAGTACTTC; cdr3_aa: CASSAKTSGSHEQYF
d_call: .; clone_size: once; v_call: TRBV7-2; j_call: TRBJ1-6; cdr3_nt: TGTGCCAGCAGCTTCGGGACACCTAATAATTCACCCCTCCACTTT; cdr3_aa: CASSFGTPNNSPLHF
d_call: .; clone_size: many; v_call: TRBV7-2; j_call: TRBJ2-7; cdr3_nt: TGTGCCAGCAGCCCACGGCGCAGGGAGGAGCAGTACTTC; cdr3_aa: CASSPRRREEQYF
d_call: TRBD1; clone_size: many; v_call: TRBV29-1; j_call: TRBJ1-2; cdr3_nt: TGCAGCGTTCGCGAGGGGGCGACTGGCTACACCTTC; cdr3_aa: CSVREGATGYTF
d_call: TRBD2; clone_size: many; v_call: TRBV4-3; j_call: TRBJ2-5; cdr3_nt: TGCGCCAGCAGCCAAGCCTGGGGACTAGCGGGGAAAGAGACCCAGTACTTC; cdr3_aa: CASSQAWGLAGKETQYF
d_call: .; clone_size: many; v_call: TRBV10-3; j_call: TRBJ2-7; cdr3_nt: TGTGCCATCACAGACCCGAGGGCCTACGAGCAGTACTTC; cdr3_aa: CAITDPRAYEQYF
d_call: .; clone_size: many; v_call: TRBV3-1; j_call: TRBJ1-5; cdr3_nt: TGTGCCAGCAGCCAAGATCGGACTTATCAGCCCCAGCATTTT; cdr3_aa: CASSQDRTYQPQHF
d_call: .; clone_size: few; v_call: TRBV15; j_call: TRBJ2-6; cdr3_nt: TGTGCCACCAGCACTGGAAACAACGTCCTGACTTTC; cdr3_aa: CATSTGNNVLTF
d_call: .; clone_size: many; v_call: TRBV2; j_call: TRBJ2-6; cdr3_nt: TGTGCCAGCAGTGTAATTCTCCCTAGTGCCATCTCCTCTGGGGCCAACGTCCTGACTTTC; cdr3_aa: CASSVILPSAISSGANVLTF
d_call: .; clone_size: many; v_call: TRBV7-9; j_call: TRBJ1-2; cdr3_nt: TGTGCCAGCAGCTTAGCCGGCCTTAACTATGGCTACACCTTC; cdr3_aa: CASSLAGLNYGYTF
d_call: .; clone_size: many; v_call: TRBV12-3/TRBV12-4; j_call: TRBJ2-2; cdr3_nt: TGTGCCAGCAGTTTTCCGGGGGGCAAGAACACCGGGGAGCTGTTTTTT; cdr3_aa: CASSFPGGKNTGELFF
d_call: .; clone_size: few; v_call: TRBV30; j_call: TRBJ2-5; cdr3_nt: TGTGCCTGGAGAAGACAGACCGAGACCCAGTACTTC; cdr3_aa: CAWRRQTETQYF
d_call: .; clone_size: .; v_call: TRBV28; j_call: TRBJ2-7; cdr3_nt: TGTGCCAGCAGGAGCGGACTTACCTACGAGCAGTACTTC; cdr3_aa: CASRSGLTYEQYF
d_call: .; clone_size: many; v_call: TRBV3-1; j_call: TRBJ1-3; cdr3_nt: TGTGCCAGCAGCCCCCCCTCCGTTGAAAACACCATATATTTT; cdr3_aa: CASSPPSVENTIYF
d_call: TRBD1; clone_size: many; v_call: TRBV28; j_call: TRBJ2-6; cdr3_nt: TGTGCCAGCAGGGAGCACAGGGGAAGGGCCAACGTCCTGACTTTC; cdr3_aa: CASREHRGRANVLTF
d_call: TRBD1; clone_size: .; v_call: TRBV28; j_call: TRBJ1-5; cdr3_nt: TGTGCCAGCAGTCCGGGACAGACCTATCAGCCCCAGCATTTT; cdr3_aa: CASSPGQTYQPQHF
d_call: .; clone_size: .; v_call: TRBV7-3; j_call: TRBJ2-2; cdr3_nt: TGTGCCAGCGGCCACAGTACCGGGGAGCTGTTTTTT; cdr3_aa: CASGHSTGELFF
d_call: .; clone_size: many; v_call: TRBV7-3; j_call: TRBJ2-5; cdr3_nt: TGTGCCAGCAGCTTAACGGGGCCTAGCGAGAGTGAGACCCAGTACTTC; cdr3_aa: CASSLTGPSESETQYF
d_call: .; clone_size: many; v_call: TRBV24-1; j_call: TRBJ1-3; cdr3_nt: TGTGCCACCAGTGCAACCTCTGGAAACACCATATATTTT; cdr3_aa: CATSATSGNTIYF
d_call: .; clone_size: many; v_call: TRBV29-1; j_call: TRBJ2-7; cdr3_nt: TGCAGCGTTGAAGAAACAGGGCATTCCTACGAGCAGTACTTC; cdr3_aa: CSVEETGHSYEQYF
d_call: .; clone_size: many; v_call: TRBV2; j_call: TRBJ2-7; cdr3_nt: TGTGCCAGCAGTTCCGTTCTATTTCAGACGGACTTCTACGAGCAGTACTTC; cdr3_aa: CASSSVLFQTDFYEQYF
d_call: TRBD2; clone_size: many; v_call: TRBV3-1; j_call: TRBJ2-2; cdr3_nt: TGTGCCAGCAGCCACAATCCGGGACTAGCGGGATTTCGTGGGGAGCTGTTTTTT; cdr3_aa: CASSHNPGLAGFRGELFF
d_call: .; clone_size: many; v_call: TRBV6-5; j_call: TRBJ1-2; cdr3_nt: TGTGCCAGCACCATGGGGGGGGGGGATGGCTACACCTTC; cdr3_aa: CASTMGGGDGYTF
d_call: .; clone_size: many; v_call: TRBV19; j_call: TRBJ2-2; cdr3_nt: TGTGCCAGTAGTATACTCGGGGCGACGAACACCGGGGAGCTGTTTTTT; cdr3_aa: CASSILGATNTGELFF
d_call: TRBD1; clone_size: many; v_call: TRBV28; j_call: TRBJ2-6; cdr3_nt: TGTGCCAGCAGCCCCTTCCGGACAGGGTTTAGTGGGGCCAACGTCCTGACTTTC; cdr3_aa: CASSPFRTGFSGANVLTF
d_call: .; clone_size: many; v_call: TRBV3-1; j_call: TRBJ2-7; cdr3_nt: TGTGCCAGCAGCCAAGTACCTAGCGACTCCTACGAGCAGTACTTC; cdr3_aa: CASSQVPSDSYEQYF
d_call: .; clone_size: many; v_call: TRBV2; j_call: TRBJ2-7; cdr3_nt: TGTGCCAGCAGTGAGAGCGGCCCAACCTACGAGCAGTACTTC; cdr3_aa: CASSESGPTYEQYF
d_call: .; clone_size: .; v_call: TRBV25-1; j_call: TRBJ1-1; cdr3_nt: TGTGCCAGCAGTAGACTGGGAACCTTAATTGCTTTCTTT; cdr3_aa: CASSRLGTLIAFF
d_call: .; clone_size: .; v_call: TRBV12-5; j_call: TRBJ2-2; cdr3_nt: TGTGCTAGTGGCTCGGGAACCGGGGAGCTGTTTTTT; cdr3_aa: CASGSGTGELFF
d_call: .; clone_size: many; v_call: TRBV6-5; j_call: TRBJ2-5; cdr3_nt: TGTGCCAGCAGTTACCCGATTGGACGGGGGAACGCGGCCCAGTACTTC; cdr3_aa: CASSYPIGRGNAAQYF